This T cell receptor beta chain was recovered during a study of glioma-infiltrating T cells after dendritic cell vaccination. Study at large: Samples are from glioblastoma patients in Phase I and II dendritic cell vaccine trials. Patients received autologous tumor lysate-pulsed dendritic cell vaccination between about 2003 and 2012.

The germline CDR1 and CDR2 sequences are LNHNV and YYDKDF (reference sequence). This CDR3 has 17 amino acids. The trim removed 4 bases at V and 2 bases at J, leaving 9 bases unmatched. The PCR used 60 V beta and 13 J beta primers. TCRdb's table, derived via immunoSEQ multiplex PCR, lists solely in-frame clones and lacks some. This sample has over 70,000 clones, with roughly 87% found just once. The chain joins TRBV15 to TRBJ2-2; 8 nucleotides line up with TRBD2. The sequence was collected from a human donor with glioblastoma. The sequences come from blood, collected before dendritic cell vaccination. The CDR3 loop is CATSTSGLAGNTGELFF. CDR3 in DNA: TGTGCCACCAGCACCTCGGGGCTAGCGGGCAACACCGGGGAGCTGTTTTTT.